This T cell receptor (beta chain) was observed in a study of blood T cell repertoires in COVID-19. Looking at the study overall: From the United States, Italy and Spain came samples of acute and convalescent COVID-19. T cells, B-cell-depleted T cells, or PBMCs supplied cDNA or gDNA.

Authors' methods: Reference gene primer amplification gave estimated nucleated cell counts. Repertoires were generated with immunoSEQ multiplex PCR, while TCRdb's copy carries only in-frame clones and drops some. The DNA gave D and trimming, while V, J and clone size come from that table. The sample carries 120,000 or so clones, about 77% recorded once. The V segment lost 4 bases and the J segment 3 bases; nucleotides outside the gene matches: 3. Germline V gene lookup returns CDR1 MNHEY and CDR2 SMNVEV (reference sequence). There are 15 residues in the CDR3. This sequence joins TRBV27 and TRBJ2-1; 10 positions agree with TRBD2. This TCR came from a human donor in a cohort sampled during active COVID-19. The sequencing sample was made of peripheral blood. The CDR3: CASSWSGRDYNEQFF. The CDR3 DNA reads TGTGCCAGCAGTTGGAGCGGGAGGGACTACAATGAGCAGTTCTTC.